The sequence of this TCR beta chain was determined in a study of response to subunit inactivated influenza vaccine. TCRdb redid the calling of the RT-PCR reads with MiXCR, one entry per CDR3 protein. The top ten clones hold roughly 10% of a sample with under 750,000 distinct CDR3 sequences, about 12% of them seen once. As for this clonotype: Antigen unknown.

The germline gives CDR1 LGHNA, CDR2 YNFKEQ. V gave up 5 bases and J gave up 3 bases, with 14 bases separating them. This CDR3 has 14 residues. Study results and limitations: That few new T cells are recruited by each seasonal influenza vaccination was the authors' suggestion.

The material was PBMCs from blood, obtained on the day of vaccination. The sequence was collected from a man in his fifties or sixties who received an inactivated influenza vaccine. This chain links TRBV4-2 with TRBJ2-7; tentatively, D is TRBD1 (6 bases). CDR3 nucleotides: TGTGCCAGCAGCGGAATAGGACAGTACTACGAGCAGTACTTC. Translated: CASSGIGQYYEQYF.